This passage covers 13 T cell receptor beta chains from one sample sequenced in a study of identifying expanded T cells in peripheral blood. Assay: immunoSEQ multiplex PCR; the TCRdb copy retains only in-frame clones and omits some. The repertoire holds approximately 110,000 clones, roughly 90% seen once, with 16% in the top ten. The material sequenced was blood. These receptors came from a person aged 18 to 75 in good health.

V is TRBV15 and J is TRBJ2-1, with a weak D call TRBD1 (5 bases). V was pared by 1 base and J by 9 bases, with 22 bases between. The germline CDR1 and CDR2 sequences are LNHNV and YYDKDF (reference sequence). This CDR3 is 17 amino acids long. CDR3 residues: CATSRGGGPARQIEQFF. CDR3 DNA sequence: TGTGCCACCAGCAGAGGGGGCGGACCCGCTAGACAGATTGAGCAGTTCTTC. Filled out from reference TRBV15 and TRBJ2-1, the complete variable domain reads DAMVIQNPRYQVTQFGKPVTLSCSQTLNHNVMYWYQQKSSQAPKLLFHYYDKDFNNEADTPDNFQSRRPNTSFCFLDIRSPGLGDTAMYLCATSRGGGPARQIEQFFGPGTRLTVL.

DNA for the CDR3: TGTGCCAGCAGCTTAGGGGACAGCTATGGCTACACCTTC. It yields the protein CASSLGDSYGYTF. The genes are TRBV7-2 and TRBJ1-2, with 7 bases fitting TRBD1. The germline CDR1 and CDR2 sequences are SGHTA and FQGNSA. Trimming at V came to 1 base and at J to 4 bases, leaving 0 bases not matched to a gene. This CDR3 has 13 residues.

The chain recombines TRBV28 with TRBJ1-5; D is unresolved. The CDR3 runs 15 residues. Between the trimmed V and J ends, which lost 6 bases and 5 bases, there was a span of 17 bases. CDR1 and CDR2 (germline): MDHEN, SYDVKM. The CDR3 sequence is CASSLVSVVDQPQHF. The CDR3 coding sequence is TGTGCCAGCAGCCTGGTTTCGGTGGTCGATCAGCCCCAGCATTTT.

The chain uses TRBV29-1 and TRBJ1-5; D gene uncertain. V was pared by 2 bases and J by 6 bases, with 11 bases between. CDR3 length: 13 amino acids. Germline loops: CDR1 SQVTM, CDR2 ANQGSEA. The CDR3 DNA sequence: TGCAGCGTTGAATCCGGGATAGGTCAGCCCCAGCATTTT. Amino acid sequence: CSVESGIGQPQHF. Full variable domain (rest looked up from reference TRBV29-1 and TRBJ1-5): SAVISQKPSRDICQRGTSLTIQCQVDSQVTMMFWYRQQPGQSLTLIATANQGSEATYESGFVIDKFPISRPNLTFSTLTVSNMSPEDSSIYLCSVESGIGQPQHFGDGTRLSIL.

The chain has TRBV7-6 and TRBJ2-5, with D perhaps TRBD2 (7 bases). The ends were cut back, 2 bases at V and 5 bases at J, with 15 bases in the middle. This CDR3 has 15 amino acids. CDR1 is SGHVS and CDR2 is FNYEAQ in the germline V gene. This CDR3 reads CASSLIQGRGETQYF. DNA for the CDR3: TGTGCCAGCAGCTTAATTCAGGGGAGGGGGGAGACCCAGTACTTC.

The chain joins TRBV6-5 to TRBJ2-7, with D maybe TRBD2 (5 bases). Germline V gives CDR1 MNHEY, CDR2 SVGAGI. The CDR3 totals 13 residues. V shed 4 bases and J shed 2 bases, with 9 bases lying between them. CDR3 DNA: TGTGCCAGCAGTTTCCCGGGGACCTACGAGCAGTACTTC. This sequence encodes CASSFPGTYEQYF.

The V call is TRBV19, the J call TRBJ2-7, with D hard to call. Trimming took 3 bases from V and 3 from J, leaving 6 bases between them. CDR3 size: 12 residues. CDR1 and CDR2 from the germline V gene are LNHDA and SQIVND (reference sequence). The CDR3 DNA follows: TGTGCCAGTAGTATGGAAAGCTACGAGCAGTACTTC. Its translation is CASSMESYEQYF.

Only one count was recorded for this clone. This rearrangement joins TRBV27 to TRBJ2-5; TRBD2 matches 9 bases. The CDR3 contains 16 residues. V was clipped by 5 bases and J by 1 base; unmatched bases: 8. Looked up from germline, CDR1 is MNHEY and CDR2 is SMNVEV (reference sequence). The chain's CDR3 is CASSLHSGGSQETQYF. CDR3 sequence (DNA): TGTGCCAGCAGTCTGCATAGCGGGGGAAGCCAAGAGACCCAGTACTTC.

The V gene is TRBV7-8, the J gene TRBJ2-7; the D gene is possibly TRBD1 (5 bases). V was shortened by 4 bases and J by 3 bases, with 22 bases between the two germline ends. Germline V gene sequence: CDR1 SGHVS, CDR2 FQNEAQ. CDR3 length equals 17 residues. CDR3 amino acids: CASSSPTRQWGYYEQYF. The CDR3 DNA sequence: TGTGCCAGCAGCTCCCCCACCCGACAGTGGGGATACTACGAGCAGTACTTC.

This clone was counted a single time. The chain combines TRBV30 with TRBJ1-1; D is uncertain. Deletions cut 4 bases from V and 5 bases from J, with 14 bases between. This CDR3 comprises 13 residues. Per germline, CDR1 GTSNPN and CDR2 SVGIG (reference sequence). CDR3 amino acids: CAWTLHRRTEAFF. CDR3 nucleotide sequence: TGTGCCTGGACCCTCCATAGACGGACTGAAGCTTTCTTT.

This chain joins TRBV7-2 and TRBJ2-3; no firm D call. Germline V lookup: CDR1 SGHTA, CDR2 FQGNSA. This CDR3 is built from 13 residues. With 3 bases removed from V and 2 bases from J, the gap between germline ends came to 6 bases. The CDR3 bases are TGTGCCAGCAGCTTGGAGAACACAGATACGCAGTATTTT. Translating gives CASSLENTDTQYF.

The J gene is TRBJ1-1, the V gene TRBV6-6, with a tentative D call TRBD1 (6 bases). The CDR3 runs 14 residues. Deletions cut 2 bases from V and 3 bases from J, with 10 bases between. Germline V gives CDR1 MNHNY, CDR2 SVGAGI (reference sequence). CDR3 bases: TGTGCCAGCAGTTACACCTCAGGGGACACTGAAGCTTTCTTT. Its protein product is CASSYTSGDTEAFF.

There are a few counts of this clone. The gene calls are TRBV10-2 and TRBJ1-2; D call uncertain. The CDR3 contains 12 residues. Germline lookup yields CDR1 WSHSY and CDR2 SAAADI. The germline V and J ends were trimmed by 10 bases and 7 bases, with 16 bases remaining between them. CDR3 DNA: TGCGCCATTATGGACTCCAGGTCTGGCTACACCTTC. Residues: CAIMDSRSGYTF.